This is a list of T cell receptor beta chains from one sample in a study of blood T cell repertoires in COVID-19. Clones were sequenced by immunoSEQ multiplex PCR, and TCRdb holds only the in-frame ones, with some missing. The sample has approximately 190,000 clones; roughly nine tenths are singletons. Sequenced material: PBMCs or T cells enriched from blood (not recorded which). The source of these receptors is a woman aged 40 to 50 in a cohort exposed to, infected with or recovered from COVID-19 (not recorded which). Both conserved end residues are part of each CDR3. Fields, in order: D gene, clone size, V gene, J gene, CDR3 DNA, CDR3 protein. A D gene is named only where the DNA matches it firmly. Clone size, where shown, is once, few, many, or a class for clones that have expanded.

>TRBD2|NA|TRBV29-1|TRBJ2-3
TGCAGCGTTGAAGGTGGGACTAGTCGCACAGATACGCAGTATTTT
CSVEGGTSRTDTQYF
>NA|NA|TRBV9|TRBJ1-2
TGTGCCAGCAGCGTAGGGCAGGCGAACTATGGCTACACCTTC
CASSVGQANYGYTF
>TRBD1|NA|TRBV7-2|TRBJ2-5
TGTGCCAGCAGCTCCAGGACAGGGGTAGAGACCCAGTACTTC
CASSSRTGVETQYF
>TRBD2|NA|TRBV7-2|TRBJ2-7
TGTGCCAGCAGCTTCAAAAGCGGGGGGCCAGGGGAGCAGTACTTC
CASSFKSGGPGEQYF
>NA|NA|TRBV5-1|TRBJ2-5
TGCGCCAGCAGCTTAACAGGATTTGGGGAAGAGACCCAGTACTTC
CASSLTGFGEETQYF
>TRBD2|NA|TRBV5-6|TRBJ2-3
TGTGCCAGCAGCTTAAGTAGCGGGGGGGCGGGCACAGATACGCAGTATTTT
CASSLSSGGAGTDTQYF
>NA|once|TRBV29-1|TRBJ1-1
TGCAGCGCTTCAGACAGCCTACCCCCTGAAGCTTTCTTT
CSASDSLPPEAFF
>NA|once|TRBV28|TRBJ2-3
TGTGCCAGCAGCCTAGCGTCTAGCACAGATACGCAGTATTTT
CASSLASSTDTQYF
>NA|NA|TRBV4-1|TRBJ1-4
TGCGCCAGCGGACATGACAGTAATGAAAAACTGTTTTTT
CASGHDSNEKLFF
>NA|NA|TRBV30|TRBJ1-1
TGTGCCTGGGTCGGGGGTAGTGAAGCTTTCTTT
CAWVGGSEAFF
>NA|many|TRBV7-6|TRBJ1-4
TGTGCCAGCAGCTTAGAAGGGGCAACTAATGAAAAACTGTTTTTT
CASSLEGATNEKLFF
>TRBD1|NA|TRBV15|TRBJ2-7
TGTGCCACCAGCACCGGGACAGGGCCCTACGAGCAGTACTTC
CATSTGTGPYEQYF
>TRBD1|NA|TRBV7-9|TRBJ1-3
TGTGCCAGCAGCTTCCCGGAGGGGGCAGGAAACACCATATATTTT
CASSFPEGAGNTIYF
>TRBD1|NA|TRBV7-9|TRBJ1-1
TGTGCCAGCAGCCTGGACAGGGGCCGGAACACTGAAGCTTTCTTT
CASSLDRGRNTEAFF
>NA|once|TRBV28|TRBJ1-1
TGTGCCAGCAGTTTATATAGTCCAACCCATGAAGCTTTCTTT
CASSLYSPTHEAFF
>TRBD1|NA|TRBV2|TRBJ2-7
TGTGCCAGCAGAAGAACAGGGGAGACCTACGAGCAGTACTTC
CASRRTGETYEQYF
>NA|NA|TRBV29-1|TRBJ1-1
TGCAGCGTTGACGGGGTAATCCTGAATATAAACACTGAAGCTTTCTTT
CSVDGVILNINTEAFF
>TRBD1|NA|TRBV2|TRBJ2-1
TGTGCCAGCAGTGAATGCGCAAAAGGGGGCCCTCCCTTTGTTAATGAGCAGTTCTTC
CASSECAKGGPPFVNEQFF
>NA|NA|TRBV3-1/TRBV3-2|TRBJ2-1
TGTGCCAGCAGCCCCCACGGGCGGGGTTCCTACAATGAGCAGTTCTTC
CASSPHGRGSYNEQFF
>NA|NA|TRBV6-2/TRBV6-3|TRBJ2-1
TGTGCCAGCAGTTACGAGGTAGCGAGAACCTACTCCTACAATGAGCAGTTCTTC
CASSYEVARTYSYNEQFF
>TRBD1|NA|TRBV2|TRBJ1-1
TGTGCCGTGCCCGGGACAGGGGTGGACACTGAAGCTTTCTTT
CAVPGTGVDTEAFF
>TRBD1|NA|TRBV7-9|TRBJ2-5
TGTGCCAGCAGCTCCGGGACATCTCACAGGGGAGAGACCCAGTACTTC
CASSSGTSHRGETQYF
>TRBD2|once|TRBV4-3|TRBJ2-7
TGCGCCAGCAGCGAAACTAGCGGGAGTCAGTTCGAGCAGTACTTC
CASSETSGSQFEQYF
>NA|NA|TRBV5-1|TRBJ2-6
TGCGCCAGCAGCTTGGGGGCAGGGTCCTCTATCTCTGGGGCCAACGTCCTGACTTTC
CASSLGAGSSISGANVLTF
>NA|NA|TRBV4-1|TRBJ2-7
TGCGCCAGCAGCCAAGTTCTCGGGGAGGTGGGCTACGAGCAGTACTTC
CASSQVLGEVGYEQYF
>NA|NA|TRBV25-1|TRBJ1-3
TGTGCCAGCAGTGGGGCCCAAGGCTCTGGAAACACCATATATTTT
CASSGAQGSGNTIYF
>TRBD2|NA|TRBV3-1/TRBV3-2|TRBJ2-5
TGTGCCAGCAGCCAATCGGGGGGGCGTGAGACCCAGTACTTC
CASSQSGGRETQYF
>NA|NA|TRBV11-2|TRBJ2-2
TGTGCCAGCAGCTCGGAGGGCGGGGAGCTGTTTTTT
CASSSEGGELFF
>NA|NA|TRBV25-1|TRBJ2-1
TGTGCCAGCAGTGAATCGCAGAACAATGAGCAGTTCTTC
CASSESQNNEQFF
>TRBD1|NA|TRBV27|TRBJ2-2
TGTGCCAGCAGTGGGCGGGACAGGGGAACCGGGGAGCTGTTTTTT
CASSGRDRGTGELFF
>NA|NA|TRBV4-1|TRBJ1-4
TGCGCGGCCCGGGGATATGAAAAACTGTTTTTT
CAARGYEKLFF
>NA|NA|TRBV2|TRBJ1-1
TGTGCCAGCAGATCTTCCAACACTGAAGCTTTCTTT
CASRSSNTEAFF
>TRBD1|NA|TRBV18|TRBJ1-2
TGTGCCAGCTCAAGGTCGACAGGGGGAGACTATGGCTACACCTTC
CASSRSTGGDYGYTF
>NA|NA|TRBV9|TRBJ1-1
TGTGCCAGCAGCGTAGAGCAGGGGACCACTGAAGCTTTCTTT
CASSVEQGTTEAFF
>TRBD2|once|TRBV9|TRBJ2-1
TGTGCCAGCAGCGGGGGGACTAGCGGGAGAGGGGCTAATGAGCAGTTCTTC
CASSGGTSGRGANEQFF
>NA|NA|TRBV7-9|TRBJ1-2
TGTGCCAGCAGCTTAAGCTATAACTATGGCTACACCTTC
CASSLSYNYGYTF
>NA|NA|TRBV19|TRBJ1-3
TGTGCCAGTAGTCCAACTCAGGGATCTGGAAACACCATATATTTT
CASSPTQGSGNTIYF
>NA|NA|TRBV7-9|TRBJ2-5
TGTGCCAGCAGCTTAGTGGCAGGGGTACAAGAGACCCAGTACTTC
CASSLVAGVQETQYF
>NA|NA|TRBV7-2|TRBJ2-3
TGTGCCAGCAGCTTAGGCTTGGCCACAGATACGCAGTATTTT
CASSLGLATDTQYF
>TRBD1|NA|TRBV28|TRBJ1-2
TGTGCCAGCATTTTGAGACAGGGGGCCCTCCCTAACTATGGCTACACCTTC
CASILRQGALPNYGYTF
>NA|NA|TRBV12-3/TRBV12-4|TRBJ2-7
TGTGCCAGCAGTTTGGGCTTAAACGAGCAGTACTTC
CASSLGLNEQYF
>NA|once|TRBV5-1|TRBJ1-3
TGCGCCAGCAGCTTACAGGGTCCTGGAAACACCATATATTTT
CASSLQGPGNTIYF
>NA|NA|TRBV5-4|TRBJ2-7
TGTGCCAGCAGCTTTGGACTTGAAGAGCAGTACTTC
CASSFGLEEQYF
>NA|NA|TRBV4-1|TRBJ1-4
TGCGCCAGCAGTCCCGCCCCTTGGCAGGAAAAACTGTTTTTT
CASSPAPWQEKLFF
>NA|NA|TRBV7-9|TRBJ1-2
TGTGCCAGCAGCTCCGGCCTATCTCAAACAGGGAACTATGGCTACACCTTC
CASSSGLSQTGNYGYTF
>NA|once|TRBV9|TRBJ2-2
TGTGCCAGCAGCGTAGCAGTCGGGGAGCTGTTTTTT
CASSVAVGELFF
>NA|NA|TRBV20-1|TRBJ2-7
TGCAGTGCTAGTGGTAGTCAAAACTACGAGCAGTACTTC
CSASGSQNYEQYF
>TRBD2|NA|TRBV6-1|TRBJ2-3
TGTGCCAGCAGTGAGAATTCCGGGACTAGAGGCACAGATACGCAGTATTTT
CASSENSGTRGTDTQYF
>NA|few|TRBV5-8|TRBJ1-3
TGTGCCAGCAGCTTGCCAGGGTGGACCTTCTCTGGAAACACCATATATTTT
CASSLPGWTFSGNTIYF
>NA|NA|TRBV28|TRBJ1-1
TGTGCCAGCAGTTTATCGGGGTTTTACGACACTGAAGCTTTCTTT
CASSLSGFYDTEAFF
>NA|NA|TRBV5-1|TRBJ2-5
TGCGCCAGCAGCTTGGCCCCCCAACAAGAGACCCAGTACTTC
CASSLAPQQETQYF